The 32 T cell receptor beta chains below come from one sample, sequenced in a study of blood T cell repertoires in COVID-19. Measured with immunoSEQ multiplex PCR; TCRdb has only the in-frame clones, and not every one. The table shows 130,000 to 150,000 clones, with 70% to 85% occurring only once. The sequenced sample consisted of peripheral blood. The receptors stem from a woman aged 80 or over with acute or convalescent COVID-19.

The gene calls are TRBV29-1 and TRBJ1-1, with no clear D. V was trimmed by 4 bases and J by 1 base, leaving 13 bases between them. CDR3 length: 14 residues. Per the germline V gene, CDR1 is SQVTM and CDR2 is ANQGSEA. The CDR3 loop is CSVAGWGWNTEAFF. The CDR3 coding sequence is TGCAGCGTTGCGGGATGGGGTTGGAACACTGAAGCTTTCTTT.

CDR3: CASSEMGQPPSTIYF. The CDR3, as DNA: TGTGCCAGCAGTGAGATGGGACAGCCCCCGAGCACCATATATTTT. V and J are TRBV6-1 and TRBJ1-3; 7 bases align to TRBD1. The germline CDR1 and CDR2 sequences are MNHNS and SASEGT. The CDR3 contains 15 residues. Trimming cost V 3 bases and J 9 bases; bases outside gene matches: 11.

V usage is TRBV7-3 and J usage is TRBJ1-2; D is unclear. This CDR3 has 14 amino acids. Trimming left V 0 bases short and J 3 bases short, with 8 bases between. CDR1 is SGHTA and CDR2 is FQGTGA in the germline V gene. This CDR3 is CASSLTPQDYGYTF. CDR3 sequence (DNA): TGTGCCAGCAGCTTAACCCCTCAGGACTATGGCTACACCTTC.

The rearrangement links TRBV6-5 to TRBJ2-1, with a possible D match to TRBD1 (5 bases). The CDR3 has 15 residues. Trimming pared 7 bases from V and 10 bases from J, leaving 23 bases between. Germline V gene sequence: CDR1 MNHEY, CDR2 SVGAGI. The CDR3 sequence is CASTPTWGRLNEQFF. The DNA for the CDR3 is TGTGCCAGCACACCTACATGGGGCCGGCTTAACGAGCAGTTCTTC.

This rearrangement joins TRBV30 to TRBJ1-3; D may be TRBD1 (5 bases). Trimming cost V 2 bases and J 0 bases, with 11 bases left between them. CDR3 length: 15 residues. Germline CDR1 reads GTSNPN; CDR2 reads SVGIG (reference sequence). The CDR3 DNA is TGTGCCTGGAGTTACGGCAGGGTCTCTGGAAACACCATATATTTT. Protein sequence: CAWSYGRVSGNTIYF.

V gene TRBV9 combines with J gene TRBJ1-2, with 10 bases that match TRBD1. V shed 4 bases and J 0 bases; nucleotides not matched to a gene: 3. This CDR3 is built from 15 residues. The germline V gene encodes CDR1 SGDLS and CDR2 YYNGEE. CDR3 loop: CASSSDRGPNYGYTF. The CDR3 nucleotides read TGTGCCAGCAGCTCAGACAGGGGGCCTAACTATGGCTACACCTTC.

V usage is TRBV6-2 or TRBV6-3 and J usage is TRBJ1-2; no reliable D call. Germline V gene data show CDR1 as MNHEY and CDR2 as SVGEGT. The CDR3 spans 12 residues. V lost 5 bases and J lost 7, with 11 bases in between. CDR3 DNA: TGTGCCAGCAGTGGAGGTCGGGCTGGCTACACCTTC. Its protein is CASSGGRAGYTF.

This clone occurred a few times. This chain uses TRBV7-3 with TRBJ2-5; TRBD1 is a possible D gene (6 bases). Trimming took off 4 bases at V and 2 bases at J, with 8 bases between the two ends. CDR3 length: 13 residues. Germline CDR1 reads SGHTA; CDR2 reads FQGTGA. The DNA of the CDR3 is TGTGCCAGCAGCTCCGGACAGCAAGAGACCCAGTACTTC. This codes for CASSSGQQETQYF.

This clone has just a few counts. The J gene is TRBJ1-5, the V gene TRBV4-2, with D hard to call. Trimming removed 0 bases from V and 7 bases from J, with 13 bases in between. Germline CDR1 is LGHNA and CDR2 is YNFKEQ. The length of the CDR3 is 15 residues. The CDR3, as DNA: TGTGCCAGCAGCCAAGATATGAGGGATGGGCAGCCCCAGCATTTT. This encodes CASSQDMRDGQPQHF.

The chain couples TRBV27 to TRBJ2-2; no definite D call. V was pared by 3 bases and J by 0 bases, with 17 bases between. Looked up from germline, CDR1 is MNHEY and CDR2 is SMNVEV (reference sequence). The CDR3 is 18 amino acids. CDR3 bases: TGTGCCAGCAGTTTTATCTTCATAGGCGGAACGAACACCGGGGAGCTGTTTTTT. Protein product: CASSFIFIGGTNTGELFF.

This clone appeared a single time. V and J are TRBV5-6 and TRBJ2-2; weak D call: TRBD1 (5 bases). Per the germline V gene, CDR1 is SGHDT and CDR2 is YYEEEE. Trimming shortened V by 1 base and J by 4 bases, and 14 bases separated the two germline ends. The CDR3 loop spans 16 amino acids. CDR3 DNA sequence: TGTGCCAGCAGCTTGCTGGGCCTAAGGGGCACCGGGGAGCTGTTTTTT. This gives the protein CASSLLGLRGTGELFF.

The genes are TRBV9 and TRBJ2-1; 9 nucleotides line up with TRBD1. In germline, CDR1 is SGDLS, CDR2 YYNGEE. V was clipped by 6 bases and J by 3 bases; unmatched bases: 4. The CDR3 is 14 amino acids. CDR3 nucleotide sequence: TGTGCCAGCAATCCGGGACAGGGCTACAATGAGCAGTTCTTC. Its translation: CASNPGQGYNEQFF.

The V gene is TRBV11-3, the J gene TRBJ2-3, with a weak D call TRBD1 (6 bases). V lost 0 bases and J lost 5, with 9 bases in between. CDR1 is SGHNT, CDR2 YENEEA, per germline. The CDR3 has 14 residues. Written as DNA, the CDR3 is TGTGCCAGCAGCTTAGATCGAGGGGGAGATACGCAGTATTTT. It is translated as CASSLDRGGDTQYF. Looking up the rest from reference TRBV11-3 and TRBJ2-3 gives the full variable domain: EAGVVQSPRYKIIEKKQPVAFWCNPISGHNTLYWYLQNLGQGPELLIRYENEEAVDDSQLPKDRFSAERLKGVDSTLKIQPAELGDSAVYLCASSLDRGGDTQYFGPGTRLTVL.

The J gene is TRBJ2-5, the V gene TRBV9; TRBD1 is a possible D gene (5 bases). The CDR3 has 15 amino acids. Trimming shortened V by 0 bases and J by 5 bases, and 14 bases separated the two germline ends. The germline CDR1 and CDR2 sequences are SGDLS and YYNGEE. The CDR3: CASSVEGRGGETQYF. The CDR3 coding sequence is TGTGCCAGCAGCGTAGAGGGTAGGGGTGGGGAGACCCAGTACTTC. The full variable domain, in which reference TRBV9 and TRBJ2-5 provide the parts outside the CDR3, is DSGVTQTPKHLITATGQRVTLRCSPRSGDLSVYWYQQSLDQGLQFLIQYYNGEERAKGNILERFSAQQFPDLHSELNLSSLELGDSALYFCASSVEGRGGETQYFGPGTRLLVL.

The rearrangement joins TRBV5-1 to TRBJ2-3; 9 bases match TRBD2. The germline V gene encodes CDR1 SGHRS and CDR2 YFSETQ. The CDR3 spans 17 residues. V shed 4 bases and J 2 bases; nucleotides not matched to a gene: 11. The chain's CDR3 is CASSLEPAGGITDTQYF. The CDR3 DNA follows: TGCGCCAGCAGCCTCGAGCCAGCGGGGGGAATCACAGATACGCAGTATTTT.

The rearrangement joins TRBV7-9 to TRBJ2-5, with 7 positions matching TRBD2. The CDR3 has 14 amino acids. With V trimmed by 1 base and J by 2 bases, 1 base remained unmatched. The germline gives CDR1 SEHNR, CDR2 FQNEAQ (reference sequence). In DNA form, the CDR3 reads TGTGCCAGCAGCTTAGGGGGAGGGCAAGAGACCCAGTACTTC. Residues: CASSLGGGQETQYF.

The count of this clone is one. The CDR3 spells CASSIGSTVYGYTF. In nucleotides, the CDR3 is TGTGCCAGTAGTATAGGATCAACAGTCTACGGCTACACCTTC. The rearrangement uses TRBV19 and TRBJ1-2, with D unclear. CDR3 length: 14 residues. The V gene's germline CDR1 is LNHDA and CDR2 SQIVND (reference sequence). The V end lost 1 base, the J end lost 8 bases, and 14 bases lay between the germline ends.

The V gene is TRBV28, the J gene TRBJ1-5; 9 nucleotides match TRBD1. The CDR3 covers 17 residues. Germline CDR1 is MDHEN and CDR2 is SYDVKM. V lost 2 bases, J lost 6 bases, and 11 bases stayed unmatched. The CDR3 DNA reads as TGTGCCAGCAGTTTAATTGGCGCTGGACAGGGGACTCAGCCCCAGCATTTT. Translation: CASSLIGAGQGTQPQHF. Drawing the rest from reference TRBV28 and TRBJ1-5, the complete variable domain is DVKVTQSSRYLVKRTGEKVFLECVQDMDHENMFWYRQDPGLGLRLIYFSYDVKMKEKGDIPEGYSVSREKKERFSLILESASTNQTSMYLCASSLIGAGQGTQPQHFGDGTRLSIL.

In nucleotides, the CDR3 is TGTGCCATCAGGGAACAGGGAGATCAGCCCCAGCATTTT. It yields the protein CAIREQGDQPQHF. The chain has TRBV10-3 and TRBJ1-5; D may be TRBD1 (6 bases). From germline, CDR1 is ENHRY and CDR2 SYGVKD. Trimming took 6 bases from V and 5 from J, leaving 11 bases between them. This CDR3 contains 13 residues.

The rearrangement links TRBV19 to TRBJ1-1, with no clear D. The CDR3 has 13 amino acids. V was pared by 7 bases and J by 0 bases, with 9 bases between. Germline loops: CDR1 LNHDA, CDR2 SQIVND (reference sequence). The chain's CDR3 is CASTFTVNTEAFF. The CDR3 bases are TGTGCCAGTACCTTTACAGTGAACACTGAAGCTTTCTTT.

The V and J genes are TRBV10-3 and TRBJ1-2; 10 nucleotides match TRBD1. From germline, CDR1 is ENHRY and CDR2 SYGVKD. With 6 bases clipped from V and 4 bases from J, the junction kept 5 bases outside the gene matches. This CDR3 contains 14 residues. The CDR3 loop is CAISPTGGPYGYTF. The CDR3 bases are TGTGCCATCAGCCCGACAGGGGGCCCCTATGGCTACACCTTC.

The genes are TRBV30 and TRBJ2-7, with D maybe TRBD1 (6 bases). The CDR3 runs to 11 residues. V gave up 0 bases and J gave up 9 bases, with 9 bases separating them. From germline, CDR1 is GTSNPN and CDR2 SVGIG (reference sequence). The CDR3 nucleotides read TGTGCCTGGAGTGTACAGGGTGTGCAGTACTTC. It is translated as CAWSVQGVQYF.

This chain uses TRBV5-8 with TRBJ1-4; TRBD1 matches at 7 bases. The CDR3 runs to 15 residues. Germline values: CDR1 SGHTS, CDR2 YDEGEE. V was pared by 3 bases and J by 4 bases, with 6 bases of the junction left unmatched. The CDR3 is CASSSWTGRNEKLFF. The CDR3 DNA follows: TGTGCCAGCAGCTCTTGGACAGGACGTAATGAAAAACTGTTTTTT.

This clone was counted a single time. This chain uses TRBV20-1 with TRBJ1-2; TRBD1 might be the D (5 bases). The V end was cut by 3 bases, the J end by 3 bases, with 8 bases between. Germline V CDR1 and CDR2: DFQATT, SNEGSKA (reference sequence). The CDR3 is 12 residues long. CDR3 sequence reads: CSASPGDYGYTF. DNA for the CDR3: TGCAGTGCTAGTCCGGGGGACTATGGCTACACCTTC.

The chain is built from TRBV10-3 and TRBJ1-5; D perhaps matches TRBD1 (6 bases). Germline V gives CDR1 ENHRY, CDR2 SYGVKD. This CDR3 comprises 13 residues. V gave up 10 bases and J gave up 5 bases, with 15 bases separating them. CDR3 sequence (DNA): TGTGCCACCACAGGGACCCCGGATCAGCCCCAGCATTTT. Translated, it gives CATTGTPDQPQHF.

This sequence joins TRBV23-1 and TRBJ1-2; 7 bases align to TRBD1. TRBV23-1 is marked as an open reading frame, function uncertain. This CDR3 spans 14 amino acids. With 4 bases clipped from V and 8 bases from J, the junction kept 10 bases outside the gene matches. The DNA of the CDR3 is TGCGCCAGCAGTCGACTAAGGGGGCAGGGGGGCTACACCTTC. It specifies CASSRLRGQGGYTF.

The genes are TRBV5-1 and TRBJ2-7; weak D call: TRBD1 (6 bases). This CDR3 is built from 15 residues. CDR1 is SGHRS, CDR2 YFSETQ, per germline. The V and J ends lost 4 bases and 2 bases respectively, with 16 bases between them. The CDR3 protein is CASSPVTGRTYEQYF. The CDR3 bases are TGCGCCAGCAGCCCCGTGACAGGACGGACCTACGAGCAGTACTTC. Combining the CDR3 with reference TRBV5-1 and TRBJ2-7 gives the whole variable domain KAGVTQTPRYLIKTRGQQVTLSCSPISGHRSVSWYQQTPGQGLQFLFEYFSETQRNKGNFPGRFSGRQFSNSRSEMNVSTLELGDSALYLCASSPVTGRTYEQYFGPGTRLTVT.

The chain has TRBV20-1 and TRBJ1-1; no firm D call. Germline loops: CDR1 DFQATT, CDR2 SNEGSKA (reference sequence). This CDR3 has 11 residues. V was clipped by 5 bases and J by 3 bases, with 7 bases between them. DNA for the CDR3: TGCAGTGCTGTCCGGGACACTGAAGCTTTCTTT. This codes for CSAVRDTEAFF.

The chain joins TRBV13 to TRBJ1-2, with D tentatively TRBD1 (5 bases). From germline, CDR1 is PRHDT and CDR2 FYEKMQ (reference sequence). Trimming removed 0 bases from V and 7 bases from J, with 18 bases in between. CDR3 length equals 16 residues. In nucleotides, the CDR3 is TGTGCCAGCAGCTTAGGCCTAATGGGCAGGGCAGGTGGCTACACCTTC. Residues: CASSLGLMGRAGGYTF.

About this clone itself: The sample contains more than one DNA sequence encoding this CDR3. The chain links TRBV12-5 to TRBJ1-6, with TRBD1 as a possible D gene (6 bases). Germline assignment: CDR1 LGHNT and CDR2 FRNRAP. V dropped 4 bases and J dropped 0 bases, with 10 bases sitting between them. The CDR3 extends over 16 amino acids. The CDR3 sequence is CASGSTGSSYNSPLHF. The CDR3 coding sequence is TGTGCTAGTGGTTCAACAGGGAGCTCCTATAATTCACCCCTCCACTTT.

This chain uses TRBV6-2 or TRBV6-3 with TRBJ2-2, with 9 bases lining up with TRBD1. The germline CDR1 and CDR2 sequences are MNHEY and SVGEGT. The V and J ends lost 5 bases and 6 bases, in that order; junction bases with no gene match: 4. The CDR3 consists of 14 residues. The CDR3 nucleotides are TGTGCCAGCAGTCACAGGGGGCGCGCCGGGGAGCTGTTTTTT. Protein product: CASSHRGRAGELFF.

J is TRBJ1-6 and V is TRBV27; no reliable D call. The CDR3 contains 16 residues. Germline V lookup: CDR1 MNHEY, CDR2 SMNVEV (reference sequence). The V end was cut by 1 base, the J end by 9 bases, with 16 bases between. The CDR3 region is CASSLYGSGIGSPLHF. The CDR3 region has the DNA TGTGCCAGCAGTTTATACGGGAGTGGTATAGGTTCACCCCTCCACTTT.